A selection of T cell receptor beta chains follows, all from one sample in a study of human T cells and chemical hapten exposure. MiXCR, run by TCRdb on the RACE reads, gives a single entry per CDR3 protein. The sample carries approximately 73,000 distinct CDR3 sequences, around 10% recorded once. Sequenced here: whole blood, sampled in connection with sensitization to the hapten diphenylcyclopropenone (DPC). Every receptor here comes from a woman aged 50 to 60 with alopecia areata. Some clones in this sample may be carry-over from other donors' samples. CDR3s leave out the opening cysteine and the closing phenylalanine or tryptophan. The order of the fields is clone size, D gene, V gene, J gene, CDR3 protein. D genes are given only for firm matches. Size is omitted from some rows. Given values are once, few, many or a class for expanded clones.

>-|TRBD2|TRBV6-5|TRBJ2-1
ASRDYNNEQF
>many|-|TRBV11-3|TRBJ2-2
ASSLVRDTGELF
>few|-|TRBV9|TRBJ2-2
ASSWRATGELF
>few|-|TRBV29-1|TRBJ1-2
STGEGAGGYT
>many|TRBD1|TRBV5-4|TRBJ1-1
ASSSNRGKTEAF
>-|-|TRBV30|TRBJ2-3
AWGLKASTDTQY
>few|TRBD1|TRBV7-3|TRBJ2-2
ASSLGGQGSGELF
>few|-|TRBV9|TRBJ1-3
ASSVGGAGNTIY
>-|-|TRBV3-1|TRBJ2-1
ASSQVMADPEQF
>-|-|TRBV5-1|TRBJ2-7
ASSPWGRSEQY
>-|-|TRBV11-2|TRBJ1-5
ASSLTGPHQPQH
>-|TRBD1|TRBV29-1|TRBJ1-5
SVATGTGNQPQH
>many|TRBD1|TRBV29-1|TRBJ2-5
SVRTGETQY